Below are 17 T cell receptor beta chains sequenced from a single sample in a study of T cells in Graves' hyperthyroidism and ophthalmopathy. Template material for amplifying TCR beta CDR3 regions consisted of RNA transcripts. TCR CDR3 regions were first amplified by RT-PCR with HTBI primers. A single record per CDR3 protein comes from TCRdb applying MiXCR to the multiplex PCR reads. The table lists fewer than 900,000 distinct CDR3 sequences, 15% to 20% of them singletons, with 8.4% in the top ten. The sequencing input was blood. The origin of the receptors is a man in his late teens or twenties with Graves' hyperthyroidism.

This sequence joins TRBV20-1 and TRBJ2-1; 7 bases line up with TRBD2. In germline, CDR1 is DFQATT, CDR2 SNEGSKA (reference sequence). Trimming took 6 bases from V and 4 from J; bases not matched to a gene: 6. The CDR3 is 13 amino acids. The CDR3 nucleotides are TGCAGTGCAAAGAGGGAGGGGTACAATGAGCAGTTCTTC. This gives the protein CSAKREGYNEQFF.

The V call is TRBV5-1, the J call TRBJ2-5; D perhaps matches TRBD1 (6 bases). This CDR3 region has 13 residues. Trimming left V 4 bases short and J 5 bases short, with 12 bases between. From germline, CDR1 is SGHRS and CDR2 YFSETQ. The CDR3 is CASSLGTLETQYF. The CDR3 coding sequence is TGCGCCAGCAGCCTCGGGACACTTGAGACCCAGTACTTC.

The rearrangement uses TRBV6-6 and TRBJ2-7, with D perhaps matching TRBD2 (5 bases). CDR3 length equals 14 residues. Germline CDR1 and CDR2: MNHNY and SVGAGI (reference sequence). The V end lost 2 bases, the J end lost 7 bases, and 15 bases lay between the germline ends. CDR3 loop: CASSYEGALGEQYF. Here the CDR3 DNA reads TGTGCCAGCAGTTACGAGGGAGCGCTTGGTGAGCAGTACTTC.

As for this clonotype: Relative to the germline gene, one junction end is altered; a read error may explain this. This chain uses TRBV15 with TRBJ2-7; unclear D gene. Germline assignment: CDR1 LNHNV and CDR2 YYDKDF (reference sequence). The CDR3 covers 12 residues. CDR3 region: CATGRDQSEQYF. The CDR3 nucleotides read TGTGCCACCGGCAGAGATCAGTCCGAGCAGTACTTC.

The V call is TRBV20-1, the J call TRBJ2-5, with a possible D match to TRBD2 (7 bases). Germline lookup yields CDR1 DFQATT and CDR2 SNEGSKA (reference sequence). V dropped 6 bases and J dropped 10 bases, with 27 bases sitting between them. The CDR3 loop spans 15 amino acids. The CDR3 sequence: CSAPSRGAAEWGQYF. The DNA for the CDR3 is TGCAGTGCCCCTTCCCGGGGGGCAGCTGAGTGGGGCCAGTACTTC.

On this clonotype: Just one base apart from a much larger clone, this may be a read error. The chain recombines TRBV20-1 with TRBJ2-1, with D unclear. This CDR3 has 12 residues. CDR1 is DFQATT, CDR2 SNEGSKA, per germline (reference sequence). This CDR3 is CSARRDYSEQFF. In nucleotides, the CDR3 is TGCAGTGCTAGAAGGGATTACAGTGAGCAGTTCTTC.

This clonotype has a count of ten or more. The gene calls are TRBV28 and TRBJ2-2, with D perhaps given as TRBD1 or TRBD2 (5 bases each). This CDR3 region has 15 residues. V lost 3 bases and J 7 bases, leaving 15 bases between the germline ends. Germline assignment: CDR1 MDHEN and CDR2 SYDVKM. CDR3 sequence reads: CASSFLGTAGGELFF. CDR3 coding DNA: TGTGCCAGCAGTTTTCTGGGGACCGCAGGCGGGGAGCTGTTTTTT.

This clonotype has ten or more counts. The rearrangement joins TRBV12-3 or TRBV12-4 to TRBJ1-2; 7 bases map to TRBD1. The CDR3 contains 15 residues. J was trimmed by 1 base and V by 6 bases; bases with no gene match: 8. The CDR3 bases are TGTGCCAGCAGACCGGGACAGCGCCTTAACTATGGCTACACCTTC. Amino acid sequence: CASRPGQRLNYGYTF.

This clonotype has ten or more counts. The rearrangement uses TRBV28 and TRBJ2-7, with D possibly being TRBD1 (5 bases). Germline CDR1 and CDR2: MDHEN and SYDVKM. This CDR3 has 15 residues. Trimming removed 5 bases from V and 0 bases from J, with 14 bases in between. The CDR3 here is CASSILDINSYEQYF. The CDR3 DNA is TGTGCCAGCAGTATCCTGGACATTAACTCCTACGAGCAGTACTTC.

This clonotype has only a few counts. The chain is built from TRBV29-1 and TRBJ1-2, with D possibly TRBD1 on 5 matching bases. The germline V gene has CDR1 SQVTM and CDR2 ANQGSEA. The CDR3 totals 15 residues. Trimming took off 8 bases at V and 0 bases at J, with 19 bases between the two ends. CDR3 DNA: TGCAGCTCCCTCCCAGGGCTACACGCTAACTATGGCTACACCTTC. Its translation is CSSLPGLHANYGYTF.

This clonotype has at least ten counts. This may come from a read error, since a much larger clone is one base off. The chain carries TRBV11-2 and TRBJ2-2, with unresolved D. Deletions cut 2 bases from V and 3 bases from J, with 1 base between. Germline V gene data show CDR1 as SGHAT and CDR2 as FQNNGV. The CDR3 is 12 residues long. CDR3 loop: CASSLHTGELFF. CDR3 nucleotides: TGTGCCAGCAGCTTACACACCGGGGAGCTGTTTTTT.

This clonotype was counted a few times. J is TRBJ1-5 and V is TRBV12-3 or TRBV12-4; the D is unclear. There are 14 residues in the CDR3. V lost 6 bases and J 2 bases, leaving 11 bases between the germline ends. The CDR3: CASSGRHRNQPQHF. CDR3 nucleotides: TGTGCCAGCAGCGGTAGACACCGCAATCAGCCCCAGCATTTT.

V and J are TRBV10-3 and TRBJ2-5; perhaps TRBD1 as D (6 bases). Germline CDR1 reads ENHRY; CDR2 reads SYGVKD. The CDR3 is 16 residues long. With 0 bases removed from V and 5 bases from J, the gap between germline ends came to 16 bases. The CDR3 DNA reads TGTGCCATCAGTGAGTCTTCCGTACAGAGGGGGGAGACCCAGTACTTC. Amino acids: CAISESSVQRGETQYF.

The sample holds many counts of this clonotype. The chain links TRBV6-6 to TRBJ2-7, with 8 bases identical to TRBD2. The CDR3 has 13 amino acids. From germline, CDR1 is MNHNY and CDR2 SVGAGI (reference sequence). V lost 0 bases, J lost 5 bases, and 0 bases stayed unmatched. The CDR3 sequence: CASSYSGRDEQYF. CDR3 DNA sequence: TGTGCCAGCAGTTACTCCGGGAGGGACGAGCAGTACTTC.

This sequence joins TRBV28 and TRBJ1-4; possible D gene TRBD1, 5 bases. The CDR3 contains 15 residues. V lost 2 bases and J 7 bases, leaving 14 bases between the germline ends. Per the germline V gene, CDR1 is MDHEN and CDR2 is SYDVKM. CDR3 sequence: CASSLVGPMGEKLFF. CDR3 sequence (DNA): TGTGCCAGCAGTTTAGTGGGACCGATGGGTGAAAAACTGTTTTTT. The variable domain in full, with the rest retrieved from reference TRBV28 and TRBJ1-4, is DVKVTQSSRYLVKRTGEKVFLECVQDMDHENMFWYRQDPGLGLRLIYFSYDVKMKEKGDIPEGYSVSREKKERFSLILESASTNQTSMYLCASSLVGPMGEKLFFGSGTQLSVL.

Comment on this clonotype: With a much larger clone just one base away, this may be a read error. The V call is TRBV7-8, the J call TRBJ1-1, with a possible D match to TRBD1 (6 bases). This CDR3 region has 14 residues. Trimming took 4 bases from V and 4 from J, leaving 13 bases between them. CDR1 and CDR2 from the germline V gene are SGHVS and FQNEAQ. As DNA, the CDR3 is TGTGCCAGCAGCTCTAACAGGGATGGCACTGAAGCTTTCTTT. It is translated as CASSSNRDGTEAFF.

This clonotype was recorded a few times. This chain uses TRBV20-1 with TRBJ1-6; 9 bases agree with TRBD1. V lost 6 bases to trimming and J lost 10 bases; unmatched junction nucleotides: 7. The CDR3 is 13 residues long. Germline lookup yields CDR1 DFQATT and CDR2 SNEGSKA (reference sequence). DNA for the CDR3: TGCAGTGCGCCTGACAGGGGGGGATCACCCCTCCACTTT. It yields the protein CSAPDRGGSPLHF.